The 10 T cell receptor beta chains below were found in one sample sequenced in a study of OX40 agonist ivuxolimab in advanced cancers. TCRdb keeps only in-frame clones here, not all; method: immunoSEQ multiplex PCR. This sample has roughly 70,000 clones, with 82% found just once. Sequencing was performed on CD4+ or CD8+ T cells sorted from blood, taken in a trial of the OX40 agonist ivuxolimab. The receptors were sampled from an adult with an advanced solid tumor such as melanoma, head and neck, liver or kidney cancer.

The chain is built from TRBV11-1 and TRBJ2-2, with D possibly TRBD1 on 5 matching bases. V lost 2 bases, J lost 6 bases, and 10 bases lay in between. The germline V gene encodes CDR1 SGHAT and CDR2 FQDESV (reference sequence). This CDR3 contains 14 residues. CDR3 coding DNA: TGTGCCAGCAGCTTACCAGGGTCGGCCGGGGAGCTGTTTTTT. It is translated as CASSLPGSAGELFF.

V and J are TRBV9 and TRBJ1-6; D may be TRBD1 (6 bases). From germline, CDR1 is SGDLS and CDR2 YYNGEE. This CDR3 contains 16 residues. V was trimmed by 4 bases and J by 9 bases, leaving 20 bases between them. CDR3 sequence reads: CASSSGGPGAGSPLHF. The CDR3 nucleotides are TGTGCCAGCAGCTCAGGAGGACCGGGGGCGGGTTCACCCCTCCACTTT.

This clone was detected a few times. The V and J genes are TRBV6-5 and TRBJ2-7; TRBD1 is a possible D gene (6 bases). The germline V gene has CDR1 MNHEY and CDR2 SVGAGI. V dropped 2 bases and J dropped 0 bases, with 8 bases sitting between them. This CDR3 has 14 residues. As DNA, the CDR3 is TGTGCCAGCAGTTACCAGGGGAGCTCCTACGAGCAGTACTTC. Residues: CASSYQGSSYEQYF.

J is TRBJ2-7 and V is TRBV9, with 12 bases matching TRBD2. V shed 0 bases, J shed 5 bases, and the junction held 6 bases outside the gene matches. CDR3 size: 16 residues. Germline CDR1 is SGDLS and CDR2 is YYNGEE. The CDR3 protein is CASSVGLAGGYHEQYF. The CDR3 DNA is TGTGCCAGCAGCGTAGGGCTAGCGGGAGGGTACCACGAGCAGTACTTC. Drawing the rest from reference TRBV9 and TRBJ2-7, the complete variable domain is DSGVTQTPKHLITATGQRVTLRCSPRSGDLSVYWYQQSLDQGLQFLIQYYNGEERAKGNILERFSAQQFPDLHSELNLSSLELGDSALYFCASSVGLAGGYHEQYFGPGTRLTVT.

As for this clone: The junction departs from germline at one end; a sequencing error may be responsible. This sequence joins TRBV29-1 and TRBJ1-2, with 12 bases identical to TRBD1. Germline V gene sequence: CDR1 SQVTM, CDR2 ANQGSEA. There are 16 residues in the CDR3. The CDR3 DNA follows: TGCAGCGTGGAAGCCCGGGACAGGGGGCAGAGCTATGGCTACACCTTC. Translated, it gives CSVEARDRGQSYGYTF.

The chain employs TRBV4-1 and TRBJ1-4; D not resolved. Trimming removed 5 bases from V and 0 bases from J, with 13 bases in between. This CDR3 is built from 16 residues. Germline CDR1 and CDR2: MGHRA and YSYEKL. In nucleotides, the CDR3 is TGCGCCAGCAGCACAAATAAGGGTGCAACTAATGAAAAACTGTTTTTT. Protein product: CASSTNKGATNEKLFF.

The chain couples TRBV27 to TRBJ1-2; a possible D gene is TRBD1 (5 bases). With 3 bases removed from V and 4 bases from J, the gap between germline ends came to 12 bases. CDR3 length: 14 amino acids. Germline CDR1 and CDR2: MNHEY and SMNVEV (reference sequence). CDR3 loop: CASSLGGYPYGYTF. DNA for the CDR3: TGTGCCAGCAGTTTGGGGGGGTACCCCTATGGCTACACCTTC.

The table lists this clone with a count of one. V is TRBV20-1 and J is TRBJ1-1; D unresolved. The V end was cut by 0 bases, the J end by 8 bases, with 7 bases between. The V gene's germline CDR1 is DFQATT and CDR2 SNEGSKA (reference sequence). The CDR3 extends over 11 amino acids. The CDR3 DNA follows: TGCAGTGCTAGAGAGAGGGAAGAAGCTTTCTTT. This gives the protein CSAREREEAFF.

This clone was counted only a few times. The J gene is TRBJ1-6, the V gene TRBV10-1; D unclear. This CDR3 is built from 14 residues. CDR1 is WNHNN, CDR2 SYGVQD, per germline (reference sequence). V was trimmed by 1 base and J by 10 bases, leaving 11 bases between them. As DNA, the CDR3 is TGCGCCAGCAGTGAGTTCGGGGTACGATCACCCCTCCACTTT. Its protein product is CASSEFGVRSPLHF.

With regard to this clone: An end of the junction differs from the germline gene, which may be a read error. The chain joins TRBV29-1 to TRBJ1-3, with D perhaps TRBD1 (6 bases). CDR1 is SQVTM and CDR2 is ANQGSEA in the germline V gene. This CDR3 region has 16 residues. In nucleotides, the CDR3 is TGCAGCGTTTCCGGGACATCCTCGGGGTCTGAAAACACCATATATTTT. It yields the protein CSVSGTSSGSENTIYF.